The sequence of this T cell receptor beta chain was determined in a study of control samples from healthy donors and cancer patients. The CDR3 extends over 16 amino acids. V lost 3 bases to trimming and J lost 6 bases, with 17 bases between them. The protocol was immunoSEQ multiplex PCR, while the TCRdb copy is restricted to in-frame clones and leaves out a portion. The table lists about 120,000 clones, more than 75% of them singletons. The sequenced material came from blood. The chain combines TRBV23-1 with TRBJ2-2; the D gene could be TRBD1 or TRBD2 (5 bases each). TRBV23-1 is assigned to the ORF class and has an uncertain function. The TCR was taken from a young man in good health. CDR3 nucleotides: TGCGCCAGCAGTCAGTACCGCCAGGGACGGGCCGGGGAGCTGTTTTTT. Translated: CASSQYRQGRAGELFF.